These T cell receptor beta chains were read from a single sample in a study of shared clonotypes between healthy human individuals. The data were produced by immunoSEQ multiplex PCR, yet TCRdb's version contains in-frame clones alone and is incomplete. This table holds some 2.3 million clones, approximately 93% found once. Specimen: naive CD4+ T cells from PBMCs. These receptors all come from a man aged 18 to 29 in good health. Some clones in this sample may be carry-over from other donors' samples. Both conserved end residues are part of each CDR3. D genes are given only for firm matches. Size tells how often a clone was seen (once, few, many) or the class of an expanded clone, and some rows leave it out.

abundance	d_gene	v_gene	j_gene	CDR3aa	CDR3nt
-	-	TRBV5-5	TRBJ1-2	CASSFAGDRGYTF	TGTGCCAGCAGCTTCGCAGGGGATCGGGGCTACACCTTC
-	-	TRBV30	TRBJ1-2	CACKLQDNYGYTF	TGTGCCTGCAAGCTACAGGATAACTATGGCTACACCTTC
-	-	TRBV5-6	TRBJ1-2	CASSSSSRVDFYGYTF	TGTGCCAGCAGCTCCTCCTCCAGGGTAGATTTCTATGGCTACACCTTC
-	-	TRBV5-8	TRBJ2-1	CASSRPGTGSGQFF	TGTGCCAGCAGCAGACCCGGGACTGGTTCGGGGCAGTTCTTC
-	TRBD1	TRBV7-8	TRBJ2-2	CASSPHPTGATNTGELFF	TGTGCCAGCAGCCCTCACCCGACAGGGGCCACGAACACCGGGGAGCTGTTTTTT
-	-	TRBV7-2	TRBJ2-3	CASTLEAGVDTQYF	TGTGCCAGCACCTTAGAGGCTGGTGTAGATACGCAGTATTTT
-	-	TRBV2	TRBJ2-4	CASSDRVNIQYF	TGTGCCAGCAGTGACCGGGTTAACATTCAGTACTTC
-	-	TRBV7-2	TRBJ2-7	CASSRDRYEQYF	TGTGCCAGCAGCAGAGACAGATACGAGCAGTACTTC
-	TRBD2	TRBV7-2	TRBJ2-3	CASSFFGLASDTQYF	TGTGCCAGCAGCTTTTTCGGACTAGCAAGTGATACGCAGTATTTT
-	-	TRBV28	TRBJ2-7	CASRGSYEQYF	TGTGCCAGCAGGGGTTCCTACGAGCAGTACTTC
-	TRBD1	TRBV7-9	TRBJ1-4	CASRQGGFATNEKLFF	TGTGCCAGCAGGCAGGGGGGGTTTGCAACTAATGAAAAACTGTTTTTT
-	TRBD1	TRBV18	TRBJ2-3	CASSPGTGFGTDTQYF	TGTGCCAGCTCACCTGGGACAGGGTTCGGCACAGATACGCAGTATTTT
-	-	TRBV11-2	TRBJ2-3	CASSIRQGTDTQYF	TGTGCCAGCAGTATAAGGCAGGGCACAGATACGCAGTATTTT
-	-	TRBV7-9	TRBJ1-1	CASSLSAVYTEAFF	TGTGCCAGCAGCTTATCTGCGGTCTACACTGAAGCTTTCTTT
-	-	TRBV5-1	TRBJ2-5	CATRRGAEETQYF	TGCGCCACCAGAAGGGGGGCGGAAGAGACCCAGTACTTC
few	-	TRBV27	TRBJ1-1	CASAYGISNTEAFF	TGTGCCAGCGCCTATGGAATTTCGAACACTGAAGCTTTCTTT
-	TRBD2	TRBV10-3	TRBJ2-7	CAISGGLAGMQYF	TGTGCCATCAGTGGGGGACTAGCGGGAATGCAGTACTTC